There are a few counts of the clone carrying this T cell receptor (beta chain). These data come from a study of blood T cells in healthy people across ages. Germline-derived CDR1 and CDR2 are LGHNA and YSLEER. This CDR3 spans 15 amino acids. J lost 6 bases, V lost 2 bases, and 5 bases had no gene match. Combining a sample-barcoded 5' primer with a J-beta primer mix, a second PCR ran for about 7 to 11 cycles. Using its own MiXCR run on the 5' RACE reads, TCRdb lists one record per CDR3 protein. Here the sample spans about 1.1 million distinct CDR3 sequences, approximately 38% being singletons. The rearrangement links TRBV4-3 to TRBJ2-3, with 10 bases aligning to TRBD2. The sequence derives from a young man in good health. Sequenced sample: blood. The CDR3 bases are TGCGCCAGCAGCCAATCCCCGACTAGCGGGGATACGCAGTATTTT. It yields the protein CASSQSPTSGDTQYF.